A selection of T cell receptor beta chains follows, all from one sample in a study of T cell responses to AZD1222 COVID-19 vaccine. Only in-frame clones appear in the TCRdb table, and some are missing; sequencing was by immunoSEQ multiplex PCR. The data contain around 120,000 clones, about 92% of them singletons. This sample comprised peripheral blood, obtained 28 days after the second AZD1222 dose. These receptors all come from an adult who received the AZD1222 COVID-19 vaccine. CDR3s leave out the opening cysteine and the closing phenylalanine or tryptophan.

cdr3_aa j_call v_call
ASSLAGDSYEQY TRBJ2-7 TRBV28
ASRLGRGATDTQY TRBJ2-3 TRBV28
ASSPSGTASYNEQF TRBJ2-1 TRBV7-3
ASSPDSQREAF TRBJ1-1 TRBV2
ASSINFRGTEAF TRBJ1-1 TRBV6-5
ASSLAQTGWLGYGYT TRBJ1-2 TRBV5-6
ASSLDPPAPGTDTQY TRBJ2-3 TRBV5-1
ASSLGGQGNYGYT TRBJ1-2 TRBV5-5
ASSFLGNIQY TRBJ2-4 TRBV5-1
ASIRYQPQH TRBJ1-5 TRBV19
ASSLYRGAGELF TRBJ2-2 TRBV5-1
ASRSSRERTGELF TRBJ2-2 TRBV4-1
ASSLGLAGDTGELF TRBJ2-2 TRBV7-6
ATSDPDRNYGYT TRBJ1-2 TRBV24-1
ASSPAVASGGANEQF TRBJ2-1 TRBV7-9
ASSFDRGNTEAF TRBJ1-1 TRBV11-2
ASSLRGGADTQY TRBJ2-3 TRBV7-2
SAGDNEQF TRBJ2-1 TRBV20-1
ASSSFSGYYGYT TRBJ1-2 TRBV3-1/TRBV3-2
ASSVDSSSTDTQY TRBJ2-3 TRBV9
ASSLQGWTTEAF TRBJ1-1 TRBV5-4
ASSHSNTEAF TRBJ1-1 TRBV3-1/TRBV3-2
ASSEGFTDTQY TRBJ2-3 TRBV2
ASSLDGGRNGPQH TRBJ1-5 TRBV18
ASSRGKDEQF TRBJ2-1 TRBV18